A single sample is the source of the 4 T cell receptor beta chains below, sequenced in a study of blood T cells in healthy people across ages. The use of a sample-barcoded 5' primer and a J-beta primer mix characterized a second PCR of about 7 to 12 cycles. TCRdb passed the 5' RACE reads through MiXCR, listing each CDR3 protein once. The table lists hundreds of thousands of distinct CDR3 sequences, around 62% of them singletons. The sequencing input was blood. Source of these receptors: a man aged 30-40 years in good health.

V is TRBV7-2 and J is TRBJ1-1; 7 nucleotides agree with TRBD1. This CDR3 has 14 residues. The V and J ends lost 4 bases and 3 bases, in that order; junction bases with no gene match: 5. Germline V gene lookup returns CDR1 SGHTA and CDR2 FQGNSA. CDR3 residues: CASSSHRGDTEAFF. For the CDR3, the DNA is TGTGCCAGCAGCTCACACAGGGGCGACACTGAAGCTTTCTTT.

The rearrangement uses TRBV9 and TRBJ2-1, with TRBD1 identical over 8 bases. The J call may be incorrect, as the DNA end agrees better with TRBJ2-7. This CDR3 has 14 amino acids. CDR1 and CDR2 from the germline V gene are SGDLS and YYNGEE. CDR3 loop: CASSLRPGQAEQYF. The DNA of the CDR3 is TGTGCCAGCAGCCTTCGTCCGGGACAGGCCGAGCAGTACTTC.

The chain is built from TRBV15 and TRBJ1-2; TRBD1 might be the D (5 bases). This CDR3 contains 15 residues. Between the trimmed V and J ends, which lost 1 base and 2 bases, there was a span of 11 bases. Germline V gene data show CDR1 as LNHNV and CDR2 as YYDKDF (reference sequence). The CDR3, as DNA: TGTGCCACCAGCAGAGGAGGTTCAGGGAACTATGGCTACACCTTC. The encoded protein is CATSRGGSGNYGYTF.

V gene TRBV6-6 combines with J gene TRBJ2-3; 13 bases agree with TRBD2. The CDR3 is made up of 17 amino acids. V trimming: 1 base; J trimming: 2 bases; junction bases outside the gene matches: 3. The germline V gene has CDR1 MNHNY and CDR2 SVGAGI (reference sequence). This chain's CDR3 is CASSYLGLAGATDTQYF. CDR3 nucleotide sequence: TGTGCCAGCAGTTACTTAGGACTAGCGGGGGCCACAGATACGCAGTATTTT.